This T cell receptor (beta chain) was found in a study of T cells after yellow fever vaccination. In TCRdb, the 5' RACE reads were re-called with MiXCR into one record per CDR3 protein. The repertoire holds 150,000 to 200,000 distinct CDR3 sequences, around 9% seen once, with roughly 40% in the top ten. The sample holds many counts of this clonotype. Trimming removed 4 bases from V and 0 bases from J, with 7 bases in between. CDR1 PRHDT and CDR2 FYEKMQ come from the germline V gene (reference sequence). The CDR3 runs to 13 residues. The clonotype comes from a man aged 18 to 35 who received the YFV17D yellow fever vaccine. Sequencing used CD8+ T cells sorted from PBMCs, obtained 45 days after the yellow fever booster vaccination. The chain has TRBV13 and TRBJ2-7; D is unresolved. The CDR3 here is CASSSDRSYEQYF. Written as DNA, the CDR3 is TGTGCCAGCAGCTCCGACCGCTCCTACGAGCAGTACTTC.